The clone carrying this T cell receptor beta chain was counted between two and nine times. Its antigen is not identified. The CDR3 sequence is 16 residues long. CDR1 is SEHNR, CDR2 FQNEAQ, per germline (reference sequence). Deletions cut 4 bases from V and 8 bases from J, with 22 bases between. This record belongs to a study of T-cell memory formation after mild COVID-19. Study results and caveats: Pre-infection memory contained some responding clones, which suggested that cross-reactive memory had joined.

Each CDR3 protein gets one entry after TCRdb re-called the 5' RACE reads with MiXCR. The sample lists roughly 450,000 distinct CDR3 sequences, around a sixth occurring once. This receptor was taken from an adult woman who had mild COVID-19 (a few samples of this study predate the infection). Cell type and time point are not known. This chain links TRBV7-9 with TRBJ2-3, with D possibly TRBD1 on 6 matching bases. Sequences were obtained from PBMCs or a T cell subset sorted from them (not recorded which). CDR3 sequence: CASSSDRSESRVTQYF. CDR3 DNA: TGTGCCAGCAGCTCCGACAGGAGCGAAAGTCGAGTTACGCAGTATTTT.